This T cell receptor beta chain was sequenced in a study of radiation and T cells in renal cell carcinoma. Findings and caveats of the study: Pretreatment tumor biopsies were lacking, so baseline clonotypes are unknown.

With respect to this clone: Its matching antigen is unknown.

Only in-frame clones appear in the TCRdb table, and some are missing; sequencing was by immunoSEQ multiplex PCR. The sample has around 180,000 clones; about 87% are singletons. Time point described: blood 4 weeks post-SBRT, at nephrectomy. Treatment given: 15 Gy SBRT to primary tumor, nephrectomy 4 weeks later. Nephrectomy followed 15 Gy stereotactic body radiation by 4 weeks. After SBRT, blood was collected at 2 and 4 weeks, plus baseline. This renal cell carcinoma was of the clear cell type. Per germline, CDR1 MNHEY and CDR2 SVGAGI. V was cut by 0 bases and J by 7 bases, with 13 bases left in between. CDR3 length: 14 amino acids.

Sequencing was performed on blood, taken from a patient whose treatment included radiotherapy and nephrectomy. The sequence was collected from a woman between 50 and 59 years old with renal cell carcinoma. The V gene is TRBV6-5, the J gene TRBJ2-7; D is possibly TRBD1 or TRBD2 (5 bases each). CDR3 sequence: CASSYSRRDGEQYF. The DNA for the CDR3 is TGTGCCAGCAGTTACTCGAGACGGGACGGGGAGCAGTACTTC.